This T cell receptor beta chain was profiled in a study of Ad26.COV2.S vaccination and SARS-CoV-2 variants. Stated treatment: some 20 received Ad26.COV2.S at low or high dose, single or two shots; about 5 received placebo; per-sample allocation not given. After the first vaccine or placebo injection, samples were drawn on day 63. Method: immunoSEQ multiplex PCR; TCRdb's copy keeps in-frame clones and lacks some. The sample lists roughly 700,000 clones; roughly 90% were seen once. On this clone itself: Sequence at one end of the junction differs from germline and may be a read error.

CDR1 ENHRY and CDR2 SYGVKD come from the germline V gene. This CDR3 region has 13 residues. The clonotype was recovered from a person between 18 and 59 years old who received the Ad26.COV2.S COVID-19 vaccine or a placebo. The sequencing used peripheral blood, collected in a trial of Ad26.COV2.S vaccine versus placebo. This chain connects TRBV10-3 to TRBJ2-7; tentative D call: TRBD2 (6 bases). In nucleotides, the CDR3 is TGTGCCATCAGTGAGTCGGGGAGGCCAAGCTCGTTCTTC. This codes for CAISESGRPSSFF.